This TCR beta chain appears in the sequencing data of a study of human T cells and chemical hapten exposure. Study-wide results and caveats: The donors suffered from alopecia, so their immune response may not match that of healthy people.

A single record per CDR3 protein comes from TCRdb applying MiXCR to the RACE reads. The table has around 300,000 distinct CDR3 sequences, around 6.9% seen once. Time point here: patch test 1, 2 weeks after DPC sensitization. The treatment was: therapeutic diphenylcyclopropenone sensitization with weekly scalp DPC. This clonotype has ten or more counts. Its antigen is currently unknown. CDR3 length: 14 residues. From germline, CDR1 is LNHDA and CDR2 SQIVND (reference sequence). Trimming took 2 bases from V and 3 from J; bases not matched to a gene: 3. This receptor was taken from a woman aged 18-30 years with alopecia areata. Some clones in this sample may be carry-over from other donors' samples. The rearrangement links TRBV19 to TRBJ2-7; 8 bases agree with TRBD1. The specimen was whole blood, collected in connection with sensitization to the hapten diphenylcyclopropenone (DPC). CDR3 region: CASSISGQGYEQYF. For the CDR3, the DNA is TGTGCCAGTAGTATATCAGGACAGGGCTACGAGCAGTACTTC.